A single sample is the source of the 13 T cell receptor beta chains below, sequenced in a study of OX40 agonist ivuxolimab in advanced cancers. The data were produced by immunoSEQ multiplex PCR, yet TCRdb's version contains in-frame clones alone and is incomplete. The repertoire holds about 71,000 clones, with approximately 78% as singletons. Specimen: CD4+ or CD8+ T cells sorted from blood, collected in a trial of the OX40 agonist ivuxolimab. All receptors come from an adult with an advanced solid tumor such as melanoma, head and neck, liver or kidney cancer.

This chain's CDR3 is CASSTQYF. The CDR3 DNA reads as TGTGCCAGCAGTACGCAGTATTTT. The chain recombines TRBV27 with TRBJ2-3; D remains unclear. This CDR3 has 8 amino acids. Germline values: CDR1 MNHEY, CDR2 SMNVEV (reference sequence). V lost 5 bases and J lost 9, with 0 bases in between.

The V gene is TRBV5-1, the J gene TRBJ2-5, with D tentatively TRBD2 (5 bases). Germline CDR1 reads SGHRS; CDR2 reads YFSETQ. There are 14 residues in the CDR3. V lost 0 bases and J 5 bases, leaving 11 bases between the germline ends. In DNA form, the CDR3 reads TGCGCCAGCAGCTTGGCGGTGGGAGTGGAGACCCAGTACTTC. Amino acids: CASSLAVGVETQYF.

The J gene is TRBJ1-2, the V gene TRBV7-9; no clear D gene. Trimming took off 5 bases at V and 8 bases at J, with 12 bases between the two ends. Germline V gives CDR1 SEHNR, CDR2 FQNEAQ (reference sequence). The CDR3 covers 12 residues. In DNA, the CDR3 is TGTGCCAGCAGCCCCTACGGCGAAGGCTACACCTTC. The encoded protein is CASSPYGEGYTF.

This sequence joins TRBV14 and TRBJ2-2; D tentatively reads TRBD1 or TRBD2 (5 bases each). CDR1 is SGHDN and CDR2 is FVKESK in the germline V gene. The CDR3 spans 16 residues. V dropped 1 base and J dropped 3 bases, with 12 bases sitting between them. The CDR3 nucleotides read TGTGCCAGCAGCCAAGCTGGGACCGGGGACACCGGGGAGCTGTTTTTT. Translation: CASSQAGTGDTGELFF.

The chain is built from TRBV5-5 and TRBJ1-1; D call uncertain. Trimming took off 0 bases at V and 0 bases at J, with 9 bases between the two ends. Germline CDR1 and CDR2: SGHKS and YYEKEE (reference sequence). This CDR3 spans 15 amino acids. Here the CDR3 reads CASSLAVFLNTEAFF. In nucleotides, the CDR3 is TGTGCCAGCAGCTTGGCGGTCTTCCTGAACACTGAAGCTTTCTTT.

J is TRBJ1-2 and V is TRBV11-2; no reliable D call. Germline V lookup: CDR1 SGHAT, CDR2 FQNNGV. V was cut by 4 bases and J by 4 bases, with 13 bases left in between. This CDR3 has 14 amino acids. The CDR3 loop is CASSSIQETYGYTF. For the CDR3, the DNA is TGTGCCAGCAGCTCCATTCAGGAAACCTATGGCTACACCTTC.

The CDR3, as DNA: TGTGCCAGCAGCGATGTCCGGACTCGCAGCACAGATACGCAGTATTTT. Translating gives CASSDVRTRSTDTQYF. V is TRBV11-2 and J is TRBJ2-3, with a possible D match to TRBD2 (5 bases). CDR3 length equals 16 residues. V lost 5 bases to trimming and J lost 0 bases, with 15 bases between them. Per the germline V gene, CDR1 is SGHAT and CDR2 is FQNNGV.

The V and J genes are TRBV7-2 and TRBJ2-4; 10 bases fit TRBD1. This CDR3 is built from 14 residues. Germline V gene lookup returns CDR1 SGHTA and CDR2 FQGNSA. V lost 5 bases, J lost 7 bases, and 5 bases stayed unmatched. Here the CDR3 reads CASSRSGQGNIQYF. In DNA form, the CDR3 reads TGTGCCAGCAGCCGCTCGGGACAGGGGAACATTCAGTACTTC.

V usage is TRBV7-2 and J usage is TRBJ2-3; D ambiguous. Deletions cut 3 bases from V and 6 bases from J, with 10 bases between. Germline assignment: CDR1 SGHTA and CDR2 FQGNSA. This CDR3 comprises 13 residues. The CDR3 DNA reads TGTGCCAGCAGCTTTAAAGTCCCGGATACGCAGTATTTT. Its translation: CASSFKVPDTQYF.

The CDR3 nucleotides read TGTGCCAGCAGATCCCGGGACGCTACCTACGAGCAGTACTTC. Residues: CASRSRDATYEQYF. The chain uses TRBV6-6 and TRBJ2-7, with D perhaps assigned TRBD1 or TRBD2 (5 bases each). The CDR3 runs to 14 residues. Looked up from germline, CDR1 is MNHNY and CDR2 is SVGAGI (reference sequence). The ends were cut back, 6 bases at V and 2 bases at J, with 14 bases in the middle.

This sequence joins TRBV7-2 and TRBJ2-7; D possibly corresponds to TRBD2 (7 bases). V was cut by 3 bases and J by 6 bases, with 15 bases left in between. This CDR3 comprises 14 residues. CDR1 SGHTA and CDR2 FQGNSA come from the germline V gene. CDR3 sequence (DNA): TGTGCCAGCAGCTTGGGGGGGCCGCAGCCCGAGCAGTACTTC. Translated: CASSLGGPQPEQYF.

The chain couples TRBV7-9 to TRBJ2-3; 7 bases are a match to TRBD2. The CDR3 spans 18 residues. Unmatched junction bases numbered 19, after V lost 8 bases and J lost 2 bases. The V gene's germline CDR1 is SEHNR and CDR2 FQNEAQ (reference sequence). This CDR3 reads CASLLFLSRLAVTDTQYF. CDR3 bases: TGTGCCAGCCTCCTCTTTCTGTCAAGGCTAGCGGTCACAGATACGCAGTATTTT.

This clone came up once. Other DNA sequences of this sample code for an identical CDR3. The V and J genes are TRBV19 and TRBJ2-7; TRBD1 aligns across 11 bases. V was clipped by 6 bases and J by 4 bases; unmatched bases: 2. Germline V gene data show CDR1 as LNHDA and CDR2 as SQIVND (reference sequence). The CDR3 covers 13 residues. CDR3 sequence reads: CASSRDRGYEQYF. CDR3 in DNA: TGTGCCAGTAGCCGGGACAGGGGGTACGAGCAGTACTTC.